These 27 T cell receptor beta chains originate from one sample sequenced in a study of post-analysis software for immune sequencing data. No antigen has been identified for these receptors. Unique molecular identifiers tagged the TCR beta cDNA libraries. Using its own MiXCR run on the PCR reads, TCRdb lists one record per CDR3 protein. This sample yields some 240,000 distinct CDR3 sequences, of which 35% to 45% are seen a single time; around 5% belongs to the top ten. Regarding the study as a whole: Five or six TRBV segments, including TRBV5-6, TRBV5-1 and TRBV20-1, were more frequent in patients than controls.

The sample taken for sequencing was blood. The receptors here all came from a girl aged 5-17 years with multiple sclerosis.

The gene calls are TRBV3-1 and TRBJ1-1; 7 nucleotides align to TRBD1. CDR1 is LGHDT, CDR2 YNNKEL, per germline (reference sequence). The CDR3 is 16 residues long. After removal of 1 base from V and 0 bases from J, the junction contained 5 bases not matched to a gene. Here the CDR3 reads CASSQGGTVMNTEAFF. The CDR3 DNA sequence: TGTGCCAGCAGCCAAGGCGGGACAGTTATGAACACTGAAGCTTTCTTT.

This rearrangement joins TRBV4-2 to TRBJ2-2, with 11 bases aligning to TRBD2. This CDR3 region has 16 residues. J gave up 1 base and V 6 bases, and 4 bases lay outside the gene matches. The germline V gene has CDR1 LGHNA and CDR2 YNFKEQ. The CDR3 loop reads CASRIAGGLNTGELFF. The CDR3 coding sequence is TGTGCCAGCAGGATAGCGGGGGGGTTGAACACCGGGGAGCTGTTTTTT.

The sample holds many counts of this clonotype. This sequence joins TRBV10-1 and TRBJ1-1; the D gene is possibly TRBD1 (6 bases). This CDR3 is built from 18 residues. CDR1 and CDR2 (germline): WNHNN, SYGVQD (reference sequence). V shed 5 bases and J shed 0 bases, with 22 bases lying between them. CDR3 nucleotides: TGCGCCAGCAGTCCCAGAGGACAGAACTTGGGGATGAACACTGAAGCTTTCTTT. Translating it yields CASSPRGQNLGMNTEAFF.

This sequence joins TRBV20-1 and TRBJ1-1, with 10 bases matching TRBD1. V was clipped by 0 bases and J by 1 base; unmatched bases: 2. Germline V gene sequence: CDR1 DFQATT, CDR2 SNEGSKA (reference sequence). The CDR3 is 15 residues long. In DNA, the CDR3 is TGCAGTGCTAGAGATCGGGACAGGGGGAACACTGAAGCTTTCTTT. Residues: CSARDRDRGNTEAFF.

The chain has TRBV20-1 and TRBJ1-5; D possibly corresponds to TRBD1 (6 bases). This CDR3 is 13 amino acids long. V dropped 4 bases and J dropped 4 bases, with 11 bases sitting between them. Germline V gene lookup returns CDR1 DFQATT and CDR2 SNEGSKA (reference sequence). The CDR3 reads CSAIAGDNQPQHF. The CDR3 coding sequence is TGCAGTGCTATCGCAGGGGATAATCAGCCCCAGCATTTT.

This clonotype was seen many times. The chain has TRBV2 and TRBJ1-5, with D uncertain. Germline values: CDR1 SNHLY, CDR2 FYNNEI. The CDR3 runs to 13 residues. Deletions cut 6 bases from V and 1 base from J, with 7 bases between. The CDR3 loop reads CASRPESNQPQHF. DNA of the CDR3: TGTGCCAGCAGACCAGAGAGCAATCAGCCCCAGCATTTT.

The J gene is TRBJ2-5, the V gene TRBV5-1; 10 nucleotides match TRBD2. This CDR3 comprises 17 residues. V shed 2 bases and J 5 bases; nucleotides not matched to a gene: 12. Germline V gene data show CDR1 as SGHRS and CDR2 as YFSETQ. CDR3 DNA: TGCGCCAGCAGCTTACCTACTAGCGGGAAAGAGCGGGAGACCCAGTACTTC. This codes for CASSLPTSGKERETQYF.

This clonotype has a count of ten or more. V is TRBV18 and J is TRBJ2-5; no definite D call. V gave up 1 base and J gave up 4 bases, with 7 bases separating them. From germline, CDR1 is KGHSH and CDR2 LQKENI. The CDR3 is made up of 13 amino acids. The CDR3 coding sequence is TGTGCCAGCTCACCACAAAGCCCAGAGACCCAGTACTTC. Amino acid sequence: CASSPQSPETQYF. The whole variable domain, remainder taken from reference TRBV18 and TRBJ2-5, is NAGVMQNPRHLVRRRGQEARLRCSPMKGHSHVYWYRQLPEEGLKFMVYLQKENIIDESGMPKERFSAEFPKEGPSILRIQQVVRGDSAAYFCASSPQSPETQYFGPGTRLLVL.

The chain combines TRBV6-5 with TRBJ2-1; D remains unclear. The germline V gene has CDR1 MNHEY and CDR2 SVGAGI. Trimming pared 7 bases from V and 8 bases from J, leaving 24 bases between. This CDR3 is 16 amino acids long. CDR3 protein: CASTQAKRGPRDEQFF. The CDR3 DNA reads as TGTGCCAGCACCCAAGCTAAGCGTGGGCCTAGGGATGAGCAGTTCTTC.

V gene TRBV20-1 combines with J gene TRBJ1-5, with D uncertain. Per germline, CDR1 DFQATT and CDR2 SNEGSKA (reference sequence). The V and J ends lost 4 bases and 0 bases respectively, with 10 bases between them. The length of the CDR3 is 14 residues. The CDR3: CSAKGQNSNQPQHF. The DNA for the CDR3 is TGCAGTGCTAAAGGGCAGAATAGCAATCAGCCCCAGCATTTT.

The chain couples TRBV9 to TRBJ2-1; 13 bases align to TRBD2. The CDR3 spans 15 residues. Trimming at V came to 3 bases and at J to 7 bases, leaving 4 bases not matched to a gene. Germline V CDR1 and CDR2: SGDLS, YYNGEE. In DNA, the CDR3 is TGTGCCAGCAGCGCAGCGGGACTAGCGGGGAATGAGCAGTTCTTC. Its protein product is CASSAAGLAGNEQFF. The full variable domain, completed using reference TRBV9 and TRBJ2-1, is DSGVTQTPKHLITATGQRVTLRCSPRSGDLSVYWYQQSLDQGLQFLIQYYNGEERAKGNILERFSAQQFPDLHSELNLSSLELGDSALYFCASSAAGLAGNEQFFGPGTRLTVL.

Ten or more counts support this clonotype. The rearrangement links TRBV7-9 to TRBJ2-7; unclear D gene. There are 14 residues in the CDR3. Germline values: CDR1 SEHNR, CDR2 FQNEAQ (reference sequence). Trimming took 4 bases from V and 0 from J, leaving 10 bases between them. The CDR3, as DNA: TGTGCCAGCAGCTCCTCGGCGTACTCCTACGAGCAGTACTTC. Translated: CASSSSAYSYEQYF.

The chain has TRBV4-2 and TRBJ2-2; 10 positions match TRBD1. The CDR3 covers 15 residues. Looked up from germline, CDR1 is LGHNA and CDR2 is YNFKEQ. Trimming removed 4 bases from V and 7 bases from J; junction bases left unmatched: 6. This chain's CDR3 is CASSLEGQGNGELFF. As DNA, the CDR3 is TGTGCCAGCAGCCTAGAGGGACAGGGGAACGGGGAGCTGTTTTTT.

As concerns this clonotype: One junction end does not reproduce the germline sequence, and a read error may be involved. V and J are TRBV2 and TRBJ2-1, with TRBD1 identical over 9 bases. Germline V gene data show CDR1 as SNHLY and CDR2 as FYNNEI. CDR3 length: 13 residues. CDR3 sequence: CAGSGGQGREQFF. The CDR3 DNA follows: TGTGCCGGCAGTGGGGGACAGGGACGAGAGCAGTTCTTC.

The CDR3 DNA reads TGTGCCAGCAGCCCGCACATGGCTGGAAACACCATATATTTT. Translated, it gives CASSPHMAGNTIYF. The chain uses TRBV7-9 and TRBJ1-3; no reliable D call. Germline V gene data show CDR1 as SEHNR and CDR2 as FQNEAQ (reference sequence). The V end lost 5 bases, the J end lost 2 bases, and 10 bases lay between the germline ends. The CDR3 is 14 residues long.

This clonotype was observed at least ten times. CDR3 in amino acids: CSALSGANVLTF. For the CDR3, the DNA is TGCAGTGCCCTCTCTGGGGCCAACGTCCTGACTTTC. The chain employs TRBV20-1 and TRBJ2-6; unclear D gene. This CDR3 spans 12 amino acids. Germline CDR1 DFQATT, CDR2 SNEGSKA (reference sequence). Trimming cost V 6 bases and J 0 bases, with 3 bases left between them.

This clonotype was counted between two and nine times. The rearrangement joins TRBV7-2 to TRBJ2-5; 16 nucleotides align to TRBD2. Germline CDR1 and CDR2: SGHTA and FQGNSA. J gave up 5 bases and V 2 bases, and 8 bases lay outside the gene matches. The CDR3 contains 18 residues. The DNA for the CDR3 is TGTGCCAGCAGCTTAATCGGGGGACTAGCGGGAGGGGTCGAGACCCAGTACTTC. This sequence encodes CASSLIGGLAGGVETQYF.

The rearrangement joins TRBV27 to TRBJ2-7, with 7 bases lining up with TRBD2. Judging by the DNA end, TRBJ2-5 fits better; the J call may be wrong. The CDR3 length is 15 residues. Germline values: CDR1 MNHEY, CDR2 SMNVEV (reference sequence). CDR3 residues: CASSDNLAASETQYF. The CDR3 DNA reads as TGTGCCAGCAGTGATAACCTAGCGGCGAGTGAGACCCAGTACTTC.

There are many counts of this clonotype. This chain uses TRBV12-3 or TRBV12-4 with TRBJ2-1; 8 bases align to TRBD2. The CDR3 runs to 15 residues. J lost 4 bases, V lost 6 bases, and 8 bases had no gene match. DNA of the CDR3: TGTGCCAGCAGGCTGGGACTAGGGGAGTACAATGAGCAGTTCTTC. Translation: CASRLGLGEYNEQFF.

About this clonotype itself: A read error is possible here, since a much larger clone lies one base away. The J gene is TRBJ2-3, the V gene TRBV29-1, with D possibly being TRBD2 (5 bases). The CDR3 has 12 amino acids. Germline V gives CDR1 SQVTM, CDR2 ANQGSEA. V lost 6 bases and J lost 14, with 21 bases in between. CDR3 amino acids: CSVGATNEKLYF. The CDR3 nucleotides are TGCAGCGTGGGAGCAACTAATGAAAAACTGTATTTT.

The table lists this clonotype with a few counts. The CDR3 nucleotides are TGCAGTGCTAGTATGGGGGCCAGACACTACGAGCAGTACTTC. Translated: CSASMGARHYEQYF. This sequence joins TRBV20-1 and TRBJ2-7; D perhaps matches TRBD1 (6 bases). V lost 3 bases, J lost 3 bases, and 15 bases lay in between. The CDR3 consists of 14 residues. Germline V lookup: CDR1 DFQATT, CDR2 SNEGSKA (reference sequence).

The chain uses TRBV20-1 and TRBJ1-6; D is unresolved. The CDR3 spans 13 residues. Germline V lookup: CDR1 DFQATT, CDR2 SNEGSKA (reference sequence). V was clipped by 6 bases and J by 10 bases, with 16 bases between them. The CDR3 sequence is CSARPLGNSPLHF. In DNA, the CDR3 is TGCAGTGCCAGACCCCTGGGGAACTCACCCCTCCACTTT.

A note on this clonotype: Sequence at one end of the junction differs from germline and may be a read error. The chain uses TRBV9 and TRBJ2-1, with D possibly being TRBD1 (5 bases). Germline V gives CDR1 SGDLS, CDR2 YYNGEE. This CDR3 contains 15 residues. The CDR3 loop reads CASSPDTSVDNEQFF. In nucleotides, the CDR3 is TGTGCCAGCAGCCCGGACACATCCGTGGATAATGAGCAGTTCTTT. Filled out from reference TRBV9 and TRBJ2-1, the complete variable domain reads DSGVTQTPKHLITATGQRVTLRCSPRSGDLSVYWYQQSLDQGLQFLIQYYNGEERAKGNILERFSAQQFPDLHSELNLSSLELGDSALYFCASSPDTSVDNEQFFGPGTRLTVL.

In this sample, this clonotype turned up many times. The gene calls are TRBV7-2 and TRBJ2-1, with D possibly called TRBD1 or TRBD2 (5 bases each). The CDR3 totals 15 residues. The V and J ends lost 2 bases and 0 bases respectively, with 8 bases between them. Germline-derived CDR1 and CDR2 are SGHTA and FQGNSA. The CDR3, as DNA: TGTGCCAGCAGCTTACCGGGACCCTCCTACAATGAGCAGTTCTTC. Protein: CASSLPGPSYNEQFF.

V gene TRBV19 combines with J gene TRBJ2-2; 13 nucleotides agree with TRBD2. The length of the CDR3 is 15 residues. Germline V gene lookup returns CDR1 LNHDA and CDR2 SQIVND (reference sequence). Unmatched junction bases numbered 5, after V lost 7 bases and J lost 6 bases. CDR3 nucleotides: TGTGCCAGTACCGGACTAGCGGGAGTCCCCGGGGAGCTGTTTTTT. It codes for CASTGLAGVPGELFF.

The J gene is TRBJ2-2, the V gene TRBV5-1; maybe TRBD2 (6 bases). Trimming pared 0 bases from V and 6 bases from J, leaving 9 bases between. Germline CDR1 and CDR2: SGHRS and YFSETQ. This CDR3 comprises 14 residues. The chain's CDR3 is CASSLDGGPGELFF. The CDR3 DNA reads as TGCGCCAGCAGCTTGGACGGGGGTCCCGGGGAGCTGTTTTTT.

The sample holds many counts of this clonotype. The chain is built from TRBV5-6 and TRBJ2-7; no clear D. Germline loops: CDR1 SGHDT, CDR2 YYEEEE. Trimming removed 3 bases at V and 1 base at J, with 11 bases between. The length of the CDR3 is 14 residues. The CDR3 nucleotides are TGTGCCAGCAGCTCGCCTGGTAGATCCTACGAGCAGTACTTC. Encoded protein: CASSSPGRSYEQYF. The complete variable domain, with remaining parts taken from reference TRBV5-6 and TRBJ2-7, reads DAGVTQSPTHLIKTRGQQVTLRCSPKSGHDTVSWYQQALGQGPQFIFQYYEEEERQRGNFPDRFSGHQFPNYSSELNVNALLLGDSALYLCASSSPGRSYEQYFGPGTRLTVT.